Below, 2 T cell receptor beta chains from the same sample are listed, as sequenced in a study of T cells in Graves' hyperthyroidism and ophthalmopathy. It was RNA transcripts that yielded the amplified TCR beta CDR3 regions. During a first-round RT-PCR of the TCR CDR3, the HTBI primer set was used. TCRdb re-called the multiplex PCR reads through MiXCR, storing one row per CDR3 protein. The profile shows about 600,000 distinct CDR3 sequences, around 16% of them singletons. Sample: blood. Receptor source: a woman in her forties with Graves' ophthalmopathy.

This clonotype was counted ten times or more. The gene calls are TRBV18 and TRBJ2-1; TRBD2 matches at 12 bases. The CDR3 is 15 amino acids. Per germline, CDR1 KGHSH and CDR2 LQKENI. V gave up 4 bases and J gave up 9 bases; unmatched junction bases: 7. The CDR3 nucleotides are TGTGCCAGCTCACGGACTAGCGGGATTGATGTTGAGCAGTTCTTC. This codes for CASSRTSGIDVEQFF.

There are a few counts of this clonotype. The chain links TRBV5-5 to TRBJ2-2; perhaps TRBD2 as D (6 bases). The V gene lost 4 bases and the J gene lost 6 bases, with 7 bases spanning the gap. CDR3 length equals 12 residues. Germline V gives CDR1 SGHKS, CDR2 YYEKEE (reference sequence). The CDR3 bases are TGTGCCAGCAGCACTAGCTCCGGGGAGCTGTTTTTT. Translated: CASSTSSGELFF.